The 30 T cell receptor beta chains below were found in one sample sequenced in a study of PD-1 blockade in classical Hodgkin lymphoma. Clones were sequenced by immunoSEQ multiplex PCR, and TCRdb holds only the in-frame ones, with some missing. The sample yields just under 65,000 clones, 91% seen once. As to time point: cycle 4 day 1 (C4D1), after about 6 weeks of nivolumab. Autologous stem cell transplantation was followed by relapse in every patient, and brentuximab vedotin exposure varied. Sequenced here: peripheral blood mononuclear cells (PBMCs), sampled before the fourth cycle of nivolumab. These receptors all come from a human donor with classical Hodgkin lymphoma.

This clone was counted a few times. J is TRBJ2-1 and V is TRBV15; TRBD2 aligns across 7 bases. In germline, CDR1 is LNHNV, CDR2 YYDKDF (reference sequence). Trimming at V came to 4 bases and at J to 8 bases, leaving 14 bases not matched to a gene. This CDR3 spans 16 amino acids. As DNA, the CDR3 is TGTGCCACCAGCACCCTAACGTGGGGGGGTAGTGATGAGCAGTTCTTC. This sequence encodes CATSTLTWGGSDEQFF.

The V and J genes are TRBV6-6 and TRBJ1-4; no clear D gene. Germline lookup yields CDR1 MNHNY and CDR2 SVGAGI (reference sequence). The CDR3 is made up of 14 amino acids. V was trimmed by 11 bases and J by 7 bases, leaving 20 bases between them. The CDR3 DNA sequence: TGTGCCGCAACGAATGGGGTTTCGAGTGAAAAACTGTTTTTT. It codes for CAATNGVSSEKLFF.

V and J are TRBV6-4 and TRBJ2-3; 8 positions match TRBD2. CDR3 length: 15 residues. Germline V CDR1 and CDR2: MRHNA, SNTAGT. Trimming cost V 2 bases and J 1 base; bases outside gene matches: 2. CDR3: CASSDTAGGTDTQYF. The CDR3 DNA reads TGTGCCAGCAGTGACACAGCGGGGGGCACAGATACGCAGTATTTT.

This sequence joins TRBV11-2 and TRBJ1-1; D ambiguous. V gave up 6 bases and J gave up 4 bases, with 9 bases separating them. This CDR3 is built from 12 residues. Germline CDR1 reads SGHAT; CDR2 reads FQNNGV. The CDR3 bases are TGTGCCAGCAGTGGCGAGGTCACTGAAGCTTTCTTT. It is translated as CASSGEVTEAFF.

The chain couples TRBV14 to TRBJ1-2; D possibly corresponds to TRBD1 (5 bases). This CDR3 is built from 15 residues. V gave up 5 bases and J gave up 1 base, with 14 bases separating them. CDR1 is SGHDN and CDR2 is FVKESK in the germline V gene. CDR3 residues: CASSYRDRLNYGYTF. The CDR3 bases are TGTGCCAGCAGCTACCGGGACCGCCTTAACTATGGCTACACCTTC.

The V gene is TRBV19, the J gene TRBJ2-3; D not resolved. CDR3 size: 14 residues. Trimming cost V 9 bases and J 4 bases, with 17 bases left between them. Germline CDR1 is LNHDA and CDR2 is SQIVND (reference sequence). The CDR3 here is CASRLGMSSDTQYF. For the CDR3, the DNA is TGTGCCAGCCGACTGGGGATGTCCTCAGATACGCAGTATTTT.

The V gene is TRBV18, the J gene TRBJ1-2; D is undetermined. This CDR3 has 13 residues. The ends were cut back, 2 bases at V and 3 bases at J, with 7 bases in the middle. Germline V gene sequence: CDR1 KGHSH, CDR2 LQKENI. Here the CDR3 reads CASSPGQDYGYTF. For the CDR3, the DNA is TGTGCCAGCTCACCAGGGCAGGACTATGGCTACACCTTC.

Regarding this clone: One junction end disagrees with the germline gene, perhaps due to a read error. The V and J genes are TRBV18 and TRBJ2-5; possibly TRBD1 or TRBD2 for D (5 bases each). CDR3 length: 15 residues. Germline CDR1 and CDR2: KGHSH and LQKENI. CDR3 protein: CASSPPGPRGETQYF. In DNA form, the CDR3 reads TGTGCCAGCTCCCCACCGGGGCCGCGAGGAGAGACCCAGTACTTC.

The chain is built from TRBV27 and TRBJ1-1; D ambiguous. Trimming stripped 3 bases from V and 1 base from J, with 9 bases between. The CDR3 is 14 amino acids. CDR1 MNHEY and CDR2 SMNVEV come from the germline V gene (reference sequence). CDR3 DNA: TGTGCCAGCAGTTTTAGAAGAGAGAACACTGAAGCTTTCTTT. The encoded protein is CASSFRRENTEAFF.

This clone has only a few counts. CDR3 sequence (DNA): TGTGCCATCAGTGAGTCTGGGCCATCCCCGGCGGGCACTGAAGCTTTCTTT. As protein: CAISESGPSPAGTEAFF. V usage is TRBV10-3 and J usage is TRBJ1-1; unclear D gene. Germline CDR1 and CDR2: ENHRY and SYGVKD. V was pared by 0 bases and J by 4 bases, with 18 bases between. CDR3 length: 17 residues.

Here the CDR3 DNA reads TGTGCCAGTAGGGGCCGGCAGAGAAACACCATATATTTT. Translating it yields CASRGRQRNTIYF. The rearrangement joins TRBV19 to TRBJ1-3; D is ambiguous. V gave up 6 bases and J gave up 5 bases, with 11 bases separating them. Germline V gene data show CDR1 as LNHDA and CDR2 as SQIVND (reference sequence). The length of the CDR3 is 13 residues.

The CDR3 loop is CASSGTVYGYTF. DNA for the CDR3: TGTGCCAGCAGCGGGACCGTGTATGGCTACACCTTC. The chain couples TRBV9 to TRBJ1-2; no firm D call. Trimming cost V 3 bases and J 5 bases, with 8 bases left between them. CDR3 length: 12 residues. CDR1 and CDR2 (germline): SGDLS, YYNGEE.

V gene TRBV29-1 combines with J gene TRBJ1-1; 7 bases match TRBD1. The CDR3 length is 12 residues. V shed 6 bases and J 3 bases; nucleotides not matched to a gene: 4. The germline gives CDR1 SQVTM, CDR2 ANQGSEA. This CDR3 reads CSVAGQHTEAFF. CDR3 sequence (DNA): TGCAGCGTGGCGGGACAGCACACTGAAGCTTTCTTT. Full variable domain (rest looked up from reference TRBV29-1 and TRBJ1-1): SAVISQKPSRDICQRGTSLTIQCQVDSQVTMMFWYRQQPGQSLTLIATANQGSEATYESGFVIDKFPISRPNLTFSTLTVSNMSPEDSSIYLCSVAGQHTEAFFGQGTRLTVV.

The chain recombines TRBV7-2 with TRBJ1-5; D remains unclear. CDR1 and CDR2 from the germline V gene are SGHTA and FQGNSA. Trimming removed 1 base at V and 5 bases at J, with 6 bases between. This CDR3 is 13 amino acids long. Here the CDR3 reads CASSLDEDQPQHF. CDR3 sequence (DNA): TGTGCCAGCAGCTTAGATGAAGATCAGCCCCAGCATTTT.

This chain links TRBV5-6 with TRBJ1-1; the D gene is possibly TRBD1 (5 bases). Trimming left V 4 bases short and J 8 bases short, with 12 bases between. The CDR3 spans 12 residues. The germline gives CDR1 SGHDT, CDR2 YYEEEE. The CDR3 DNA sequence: TGTGCCAGCAGCCTGAAAACAGGAGAAGCTTTCTTT. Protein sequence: CASSLKTGEAFF.

CDR3: CASSPTQTEAFF. In nucleotides, the CDR3 is TGTGCCAGCAGCCCCACGCAGACTGAAGCTTTCTTT. J is TRBJ1-1 and V is TRBV6-5, with unresolved D. CDR3 length: 12 amino acids. Germline-derived CDR1 and CDR2 are MNHEY and SVGAGI. V lost 6 bases and J lost 5, with 10 bases in between.

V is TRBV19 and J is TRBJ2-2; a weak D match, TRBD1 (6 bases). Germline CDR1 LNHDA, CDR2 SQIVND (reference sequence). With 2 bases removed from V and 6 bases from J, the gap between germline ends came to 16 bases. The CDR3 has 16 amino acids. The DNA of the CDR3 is TGTGCCAGTAGTATAAAGACAGGACCTGGCCCCGGGGAGCTGTTTTTT. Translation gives CASSIKTGPGPGELFF.

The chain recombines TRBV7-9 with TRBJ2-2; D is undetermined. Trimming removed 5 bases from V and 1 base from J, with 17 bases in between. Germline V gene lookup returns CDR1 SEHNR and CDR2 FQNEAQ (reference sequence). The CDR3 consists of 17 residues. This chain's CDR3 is CASSASRWPLNTGELFF. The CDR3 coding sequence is TGTGCCAGCAGCGCATCCCGCTGGCCACTGAACACCGGGGAGCTGTTTTTT.

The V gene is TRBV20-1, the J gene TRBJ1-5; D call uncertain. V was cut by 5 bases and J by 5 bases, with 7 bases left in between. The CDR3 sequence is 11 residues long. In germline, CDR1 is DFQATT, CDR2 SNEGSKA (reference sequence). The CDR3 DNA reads TGCAGTGCTTTAAAGGATCAGCCCCAGCATTTT. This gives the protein CSALKDQPQHF.

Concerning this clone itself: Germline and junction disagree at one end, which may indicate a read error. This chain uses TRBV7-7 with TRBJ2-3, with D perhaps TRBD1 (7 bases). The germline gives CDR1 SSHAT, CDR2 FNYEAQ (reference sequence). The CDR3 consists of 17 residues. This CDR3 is CASSLGGGGEFSGTQYF. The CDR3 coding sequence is TGTGCTAGCAGCTTAGGGGGCGGAGGGGAGTTTTCCGGTACGCAGTATTTT. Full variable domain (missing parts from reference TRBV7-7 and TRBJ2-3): GAGVSQSPRYKVTKRGQDVTLRCDPISSHATLYWYQQALGQGPEFLTYFNYEAQPDKSGLPSDRFSAERPEGSISTLTIQRTEQRDSAMYRCASSLGGGGEFSGTQYFGPGTRLTVL.

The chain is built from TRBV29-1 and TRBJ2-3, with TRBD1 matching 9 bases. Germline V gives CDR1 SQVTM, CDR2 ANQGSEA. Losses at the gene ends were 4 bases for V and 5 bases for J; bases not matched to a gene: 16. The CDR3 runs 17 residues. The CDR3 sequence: CSVVRDPLGQGKDTQYF. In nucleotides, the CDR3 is TGCAGCGTTGTAAGGGACCCCCTAGGACAGGGGAAAGATACGCAGTATTTT.

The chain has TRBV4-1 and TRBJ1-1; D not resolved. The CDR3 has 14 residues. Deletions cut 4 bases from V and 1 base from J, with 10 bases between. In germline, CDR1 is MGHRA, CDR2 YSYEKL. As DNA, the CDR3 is TGCGCCAGCAGCCGAGAAGGTAAGAACACTGAAGCTTTCTTT. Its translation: CASSREGKNTEAFF.

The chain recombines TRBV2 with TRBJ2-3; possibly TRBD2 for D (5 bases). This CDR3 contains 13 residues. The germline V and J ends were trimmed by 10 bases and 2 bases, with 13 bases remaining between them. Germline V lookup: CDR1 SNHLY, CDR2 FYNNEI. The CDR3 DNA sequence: TGTGCCACCCCTCGGGAAAACACAGATACGCAGTATTTT. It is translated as CATPRENTDTQYF.

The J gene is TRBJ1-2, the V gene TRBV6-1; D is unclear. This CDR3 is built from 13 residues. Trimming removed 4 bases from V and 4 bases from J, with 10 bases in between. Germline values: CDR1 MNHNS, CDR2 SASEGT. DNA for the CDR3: TGTGCCAGCAGTGTCGAGAGTGCCTATGGCTACACCTTC. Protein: CASSVESAYGYTF.

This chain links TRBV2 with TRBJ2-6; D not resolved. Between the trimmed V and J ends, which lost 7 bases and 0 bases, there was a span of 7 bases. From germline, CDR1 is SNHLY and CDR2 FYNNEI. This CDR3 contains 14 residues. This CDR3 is CASTGPSGANVLTF. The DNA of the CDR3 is TGTGCCAGCACGGGTCCCTCTGGGGCCAACGTCCTGACTTTC.

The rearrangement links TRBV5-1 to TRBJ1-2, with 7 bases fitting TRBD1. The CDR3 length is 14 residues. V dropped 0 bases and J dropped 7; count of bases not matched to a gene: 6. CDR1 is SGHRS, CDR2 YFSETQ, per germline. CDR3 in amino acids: CASSLEGQRSGYTF. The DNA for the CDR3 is TGCGCCAGCAGCTTGGAGGGACAGAGATCTGGCTACACCTTC.

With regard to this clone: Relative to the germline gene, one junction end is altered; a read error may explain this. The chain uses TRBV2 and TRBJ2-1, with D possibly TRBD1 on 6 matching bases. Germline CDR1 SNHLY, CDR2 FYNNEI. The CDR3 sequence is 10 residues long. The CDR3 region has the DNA TGTGCCTGCAGGGGCAATGAGCAGTTCTTC. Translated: CACRGNEQFF.

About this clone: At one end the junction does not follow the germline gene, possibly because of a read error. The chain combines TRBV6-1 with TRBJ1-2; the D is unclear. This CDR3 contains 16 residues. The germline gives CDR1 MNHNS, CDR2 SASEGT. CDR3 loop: CASSQAVSSANYGYTF. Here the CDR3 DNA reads TGTGCCAGCAGTCAAGCCGTCTCTTCGGCTAACTATGGCTACACCTTC.

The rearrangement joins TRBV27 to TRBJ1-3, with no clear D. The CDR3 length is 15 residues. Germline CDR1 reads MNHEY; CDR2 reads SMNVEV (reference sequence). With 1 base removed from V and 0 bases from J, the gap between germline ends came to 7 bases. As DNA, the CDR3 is TGTGCCAGCAGTTTATTCTCTGGCTCTGGAAACACCATATATTTT. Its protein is CASSLFSGSGNTIYF.

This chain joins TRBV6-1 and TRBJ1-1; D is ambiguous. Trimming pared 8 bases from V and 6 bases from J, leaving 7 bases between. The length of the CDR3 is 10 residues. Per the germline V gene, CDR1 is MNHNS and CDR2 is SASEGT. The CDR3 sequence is CASRRSEAFF. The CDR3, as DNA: TGTGCCAGCCGTCGATCTGAAGCTTTCTTT.